The source of this T cell receptor (beta chain) is a study of CD8 T cells in ankylosing spondylitis. Findings and limits, study-wide: Clones linked with disease were CD8+ and fairly uncommon in the peripheral blood. For ankylosing spondylitis blood, a TCR beta motif of about eight highly homologous variants appeared characteristic.

Scientists made TCR beta libraries using quantitative 5'-RACE with molecular barcodes. TCRdb itself ran the 5' RACE reads through MiXCR, one entry per CDR3 protein. The table records more than 150,000 distinct CDR3 sequences, approximately 12% of them present only once. V lost 3 bases and J lost 2, with 6 bases in between. The CDR3 is 13 amino acids. The germline gives CDR1 SGHRS, CDR2 YFSETQ. This clonotype was counted at least ten times. Antigen specificity is unknown. The sample consisted of blood, either unsorted or a sorted T cell fraction (not recorded which). The J gene is TRBJ2-1, the V gene TRBV5-1; weak D call: TRBD1 (5 bases). This clonotype was sampled from a female donor with ankylosing spondylitis or in good health (not recorded which). For the CDR3, the DNA is TGCGCCAGCAGCTGGGGCACCTACAATGAGCAGTTCTTC. Encoded protein: CASSWGTYNEQFF. Supplemented by reference TRBV5-1 and TRBJ2-1, the full variable domain reads KAGVTQTPRYLIKTRGQQVTLSCSPISGHRSVSWYQQTPGQGLQFLFEYFSETQRNKGNFPGRFSGRQFSNSRSEMNVSTLELGDSALYLCASSWGTYNEQFFGPGTRLTVL.